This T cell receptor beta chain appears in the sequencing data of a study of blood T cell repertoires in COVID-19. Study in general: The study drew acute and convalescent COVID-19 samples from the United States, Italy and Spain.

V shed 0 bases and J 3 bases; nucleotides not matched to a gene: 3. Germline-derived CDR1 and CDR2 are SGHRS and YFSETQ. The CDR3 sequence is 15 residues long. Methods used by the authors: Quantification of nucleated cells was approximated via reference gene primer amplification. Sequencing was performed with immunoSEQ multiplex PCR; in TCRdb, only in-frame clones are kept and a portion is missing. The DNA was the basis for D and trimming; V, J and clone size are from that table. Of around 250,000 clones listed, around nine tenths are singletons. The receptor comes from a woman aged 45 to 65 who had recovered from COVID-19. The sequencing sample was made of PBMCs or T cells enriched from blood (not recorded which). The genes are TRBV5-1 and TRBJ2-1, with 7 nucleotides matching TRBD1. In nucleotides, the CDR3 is TGCGCCAGCAGCTTGGGGACAGGTCACTACAATGAGCAGTTCTTC. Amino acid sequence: CASSLGTGHYNEQFF. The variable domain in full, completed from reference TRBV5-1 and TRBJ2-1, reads KAGVTQTPRYLIKTRGQQVTLSCSPISGHRSVSWYQQTPGQGLQFLFEYFSETQRNKGNFPGRFSGRQFSNSRSEMNVSTLELGDSALYLCASSLGTGHYNEQFFGPGTRLTVL.